This T cell receptor beta chain was found in a study of blood T cell repertoires in COVID-19. Study-wide context: Sites in the United States, Italy and Spain provided acute and convalescent COVID-19 samples. T cells, B-cell-depleted T cells, or PBMCs supplied cDNA or gDNA.

Sequencing used immunoSEQ multiplex PCR; TCRdb keeps in-frame clones, though not all of them. The sample lists about 300,000 clones, 80% to 90% seen once, with about 6% in the top ten. The J segment lost 10 bases and the V segment lost 0 bases, leaving 8 bases of the junction unmatched. The CDR3 has 15 residues. CDR1 is MNHEY, CDR2 SVGEGT, per germline. The chain recombines TRBV6-2 or TRBV6-3 with TRBJ1-1, with 10 bases lining up with TRBD1. This TCR was sampled from a woman aged 45 to 65 with COVID-19, enrolled during active disease. The material sequenced was peripheral blood. DNA of the CDR3: TGTGCCAGCAGTTACTCCCGGGACAGGGGAATGGGAGCTTTCTTT. Amino acid sequence: CASSYSRDRGMGAFF.